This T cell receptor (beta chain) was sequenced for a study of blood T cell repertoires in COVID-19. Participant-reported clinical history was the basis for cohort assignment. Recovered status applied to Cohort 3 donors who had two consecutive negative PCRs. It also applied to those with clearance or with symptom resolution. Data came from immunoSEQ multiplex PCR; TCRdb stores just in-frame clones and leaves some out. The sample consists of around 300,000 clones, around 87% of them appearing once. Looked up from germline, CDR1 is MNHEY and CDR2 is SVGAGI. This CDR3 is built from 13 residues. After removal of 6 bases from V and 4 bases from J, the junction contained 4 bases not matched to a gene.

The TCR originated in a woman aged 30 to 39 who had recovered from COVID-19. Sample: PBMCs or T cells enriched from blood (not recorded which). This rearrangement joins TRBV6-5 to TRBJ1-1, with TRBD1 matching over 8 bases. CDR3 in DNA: TGTGCCAGCAGCCGGGACAGGAGCACTGAAGCTTTCTTT. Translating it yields CASSRDRSTEAFF.